These 9 T cell receptor beta chains were sequenced from one sample in a study of blood T cell repertoires in COVID-19. Produced via immunoSEQ multiplex PCR; TCRdb's table is partial and in-frame only. The table lists a few hundred thousand clones, around nine tenths of them singletons. Specimen: peripheral blood. All receptors derive from a human donor in a cohort sampled during active COVID-19.

The chain is built from TRBV4-1 and TRBJ2-5, with a tentative D call TRBD1 (6 bases). Trimming took 3 bases from V and 6 from J, leaving 17 bases between them. The CDR3 is 15 residues long. Germline CDR1 MGHRA, CDR2 YSYEKL. This CDR3 reads CASSQWAQGGQTQYF. DNA of the CDR3: TGCGCCAGCAGCCAGTGGGCACAGGGTGGTCAGACCCAGTACTTC.

The genes are TRBV9 and TRBJ2-7; TRBD2 aligns across 11 bases. J was trimmed by 4 bases and V by 4 bases; bases with no gene match: 7. Germline assignment: CDR1 SGDLS and CDR2 YYNGEE. The CDR3 contains 15 residues. The CDR3 DNA reads as TGTGCCAGCAGCTTAACTAGCGGGAGCTCTTACGAGCAGTACTTC. Its translation: CASSLTSGSSYEQYF.

CDR3 coding DNA: TGTGCCAGCACCCTGGACAGGAGAGGCGGCTACACCTTC. Translation gives CASTLDRRGGYTF. The rearrangement uses TRBV7-9 and TRBJ1-2; 7 bases line up with TRBD1. The germline gives CDR1 SEHNR, CDR2 FQNEAQ (reference sequence). CDR3 size: 13 residues. The ends lost 7 bases at V and 8 bases at J; junction bases unmatched: 10.

The rearrangement uses TRBV6-5 and TRBJ1-5; D not resolved. The CDR3 has 11 residues. CDR1 MNHEY and CDR2 SVGAGI come from the germline V gene. The V and J ends lost 11 bases and 7 bases respectively, with 12 bases between them. CDR3: CAASEYQPQHF. In DNA form, the CDR3 reads TGTGCCGCGTCGGAGTACCAGCCCCAGCATTTT.

J is TRBJ2-7 and V is TRBV27; D might be TRBD1 (5 bases). Germline V CDR1 and CDR2: MNHEY, SMNVEV (reference sequence). This CDR3 has 13 residues. V was trimmed by 2 bases and J by 13 bases, leaving 18 bases between them. The CDR3 region has the DNA TGTGCCAGCAGTTTACGTCCTCAGGGTTTGTCTTACTTC. Amino acids: CASSLRPQGLSYF.

The V gene is TRBV12-3 or TRBV12-4, the J gene TRBJ1-2; a weak D match, TRBD1 (5 bases). The CDR3 is made up of 13 amino acids. The V gene lost 5 bases and the J gene lost 2 bases, with 9 bases spanning the gap. In DNA, the CDR3 is TGTGCCAGCAGTCCCCGGACAAACTATGGCTACACCTTC. This translates into CASSPRTNYGYTF.

The genes are TRBV5-1 and TRBJ2-3, with 14 bases fitting TRBD2. J lost 2 bases, V lost 4 bases, and 3 bases had no gene match. This CDR3 spans 16 amino acids. CDR1 is SGHRS, CDR2 YFSETQ, per germline. Here the CDR3 reads CASSRGLAGATDTQYF. The CDR3 DNA reads TGCGCCAGCAGCCGGGGACTAGCGGGGGCCACAGATACGCAGTATTTT.

This clone was observed a single time. The sample holds other DNA sequences that translate to the same CDR3. The chain joins TRBV14 to TRBJ2-2; TRBD1 matches 8 bases. CDR1 and CDR2 from the germline V gene are SGHDN and FVKESK. This CDR3 comprises 15 residues. J was trimmed by 5 bases and V by 4 bases; bases with no gene match: 6. CDR3 coding DNA: TGTGCCAGCAGCCTAGGACAGGGCCCGACCGGGGAGCTGTTTTTT. Amino acid sequence: CASSLGQGPTGELFF.

V usage is TRBV5-1 and J usage is TRBJ1-1, with 7 bases aligning to TRBD1. The CDR3 extends over 17 amino acids. Trimming took 3 bases from V and 4 from J; bases not matched to a gene: 15. CDR1 and CDR2 (germline): SGHRS, YFSETQ. The chain's CDR3 is CASSSLGTARRGTEAFF. The CDR3 region has the DNA TGCGCCAGCAGCTCCCTCGGGACAGCGCGGCGGGGCACTGAAGCTTTCTTT.